The clone carrying this T cell receptor (beta chain) was detected ten times or more. What it binds is not known. These data come from a study of T-cell reconstitution after alpha-beta-depleted transplantation in children. Study-level points and caveats: As was reported, about two months after transplant, alpha-beta T cells came from several hundred expanded graft clones. T-cell numbers and diversity, one year after transplant, stemmed largely from T cells that were newly produced. TCRbeta diversity was high at day 60 in some patients (a result of surviving recipient T cells and thymic progenitors).

The TCRbeta library incorporated unique molecular identifiers. One entry per CDR3 protein, called by TCRdb with MiXCR from the PCR reads. The sample consists of approximately 170,000 distinct CDR3 sequences, around 10% of them appearing once. The receptor comes from a boy aged 2 to 10 with acute myeloid leukemia, due to receive a stem cell transplant. Here the sequenced sample was PBMCs, taken before TCRalphabeta/CD19-depleted stem cell transplant.

CDR3 protein: CASTPAGLTNTGELFF. Written as DNA, the CDR3 is TGTGCCAGCACCCCAGCGGGGCTTACGAACACCGGGGAGCTGTTTTTT. V is TRBV12-3 or TRBV12-4 and J is TRBJ2-2; 7 bases line up with TRBD2. CDR3 length equals 16 residues. V lost 7 bases, J lost 0 bases, and 8 bases stayed unmatched.